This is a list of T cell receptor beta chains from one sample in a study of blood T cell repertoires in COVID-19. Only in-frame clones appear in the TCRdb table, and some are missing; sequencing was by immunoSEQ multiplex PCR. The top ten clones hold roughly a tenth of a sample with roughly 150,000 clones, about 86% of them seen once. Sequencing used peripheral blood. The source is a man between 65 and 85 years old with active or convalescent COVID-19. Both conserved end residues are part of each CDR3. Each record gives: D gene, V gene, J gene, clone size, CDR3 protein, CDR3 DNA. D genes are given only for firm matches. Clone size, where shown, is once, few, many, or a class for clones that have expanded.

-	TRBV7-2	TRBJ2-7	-	CASSPSRDIYEQYF	TGTGCCAGCAGCCCGTCCCGGGACATCTACGAGCAGTACTTC
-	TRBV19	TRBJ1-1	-	CASSIRNTEAFF	TGTGCCAGTAGTATCAGGAACACTGAAGCTTTCTTT
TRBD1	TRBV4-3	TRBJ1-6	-	CASSHGQGARNSPLHF	TGCGCCAGCAGCCACGGACAGGGGGCGCGGAATTCACCCCTCCACTTT
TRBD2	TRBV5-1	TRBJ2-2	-	CASSPNLAGGGDTGELFF	TGCGCCAGCAGCCCCAACTTAGCGGGAGGTGGGGACACCGGGGAGCTGTTTTTT
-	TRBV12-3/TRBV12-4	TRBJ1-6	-	CASSNSGGSPLHF	TGTGCCAGCAGTAACTCAGGAGGCTCACCCCTCCACTTT
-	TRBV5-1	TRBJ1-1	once	CASSLGWAENTEAFF	TGCGCCAGCAGCTTGGGTTGGGCAGAGAACACTGAAGCTTTCTTT
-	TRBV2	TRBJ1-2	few	CASSALRAYGYTF	TGTGCCAGCAGTGCTCTCAGGGCCTATGGCTACACCTTC
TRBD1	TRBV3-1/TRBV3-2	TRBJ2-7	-	CASSQDGTAYEQYF	TGTGCCAGCAGCCAAGATGGGACAGCGTACGAGCAGTACTTC
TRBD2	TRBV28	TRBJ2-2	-	CASSSGGSNTGELFF	TGTGCCAGCAGTTCCGGCGGGAGTAACACCGGGGAGCTGTTTTTT
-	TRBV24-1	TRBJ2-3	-	CATSAVSPDTQYF	TGTGCCACCAGTGCCGTGAGCCCAGATACGCAGTATTTT
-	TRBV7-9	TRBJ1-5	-	CASSLTRGGSGQPQHF	TGTGCCAGCAGCCTCACCCGGGGGGGTTCGGGTCAGCCCCAGCATTTT
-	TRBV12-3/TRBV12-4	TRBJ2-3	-	CASSLRNTDTQYF	TGTGCCAGCAGCTTGAGGAACACAGATACGCAGTATTTT